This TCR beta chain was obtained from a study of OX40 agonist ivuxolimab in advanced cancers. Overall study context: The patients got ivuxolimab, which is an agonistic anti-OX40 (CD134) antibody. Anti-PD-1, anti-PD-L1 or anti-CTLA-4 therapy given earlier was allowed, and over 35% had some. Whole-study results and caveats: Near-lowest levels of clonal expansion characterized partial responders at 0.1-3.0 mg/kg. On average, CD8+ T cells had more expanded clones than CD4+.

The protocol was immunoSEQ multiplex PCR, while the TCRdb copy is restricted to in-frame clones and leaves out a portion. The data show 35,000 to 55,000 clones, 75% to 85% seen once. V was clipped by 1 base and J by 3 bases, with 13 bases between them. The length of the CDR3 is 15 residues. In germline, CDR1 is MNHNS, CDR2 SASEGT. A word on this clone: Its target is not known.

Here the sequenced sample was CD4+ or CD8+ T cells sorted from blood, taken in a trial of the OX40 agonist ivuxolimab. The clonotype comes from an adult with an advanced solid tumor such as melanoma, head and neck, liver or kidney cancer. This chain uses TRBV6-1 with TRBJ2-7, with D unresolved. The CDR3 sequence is CASSEDEAESYEQYF. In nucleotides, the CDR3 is TGTGCCAGCAGTGAAGATGAGGCAGAAAGCTACGAGCAGTACTTC.